This is a list of T cell receptor beta chains from one sample in a study of shared clonotypes between healthy human individuals. Data came from immunoSEQ multiplex PCR; TCRdb stores just in-frame clones and leaves some out. The data show 450,000 to 600,000 clones, with around three quarters seen just once and more than 10% held by the top ten. Material: PBMCs. The receptor set was obtained from a woman aged 40 to 50 in good health. Some clones in this sample may be carry-over from other donors' samples. Both conserved end residues are part of each CDR3. D genes are given only for firm matches. The listing skips clone size in some rows; elsewhere it reads once, few, many or a size class.

TGTGCCAGCTCCCGGGACAGGGGGAACATTCAGTACTTC CASSRDRGNIQYF TRBJ2-4 TRBD1 TRBV18 .
TGCGCCAGCAGTTCGGGACTTACCTACACAGATACGCAGTATTTT CASSSGLTYTDTQYF TRBJ2-3 . TRBV10-1 .
TGTGCCAGTAGTATAGATCAAAGGGGCGCCGGCACCGGGGAGCTGTTTTTT CASSIDQRGAGTGELFF TRBJ2-2 . TRBV19 .
TGTGCCAGCTCACCAAGGGGGGAAAACACTGAAGCTTTCTTT CASSPRGENTEAFF TRBJ1-1 . TRBV18 few
TGTGCCAGCAGCTTTTGGGCCTCGAACACTGAAGCTTTCTTT CASSFWASNTEAFF TRBJ1-1 . TRBV5-5 few
TGCGCCAGCACACCGGGACAGGGCTACGAGCAGTACTTC CASTPGQGYEQYF TRBJ2-7 TRBD1 TRBV4-1 .
TGCAGCGTTGGGACATCAAACTATGGCTACACCTTC CSVGTSNYGYTF TRBJ1-2 . TRBV29-1 many
TGTGCCAGCAGTGGGACCAGCCGGGAGACCCAGTACTTC CASSGTSRETQYF TRBJ2-5 . TRBV25-1 .
TGTGCCAGCAGCTTAACGTCCCTACAGGGGGCGCCGACAGATACGCAGTATTTT CASSLTSLQGAPTDTQYF TRBJ2-3 TRBD1 TRBV7-3 few
TGTGCCAGCAGTGACGTGGGGGTAGGCAATCAGCCCCAGCATTTT CASSDVGVGNQPQHF TRBJ1-5 . TRBV2 .
TGTGCCAGCAACAGTCCTCTAGCGGGCGGGAATGAGCAGTTCTTC CASNSPLAGGNEQFF TRBJ2-1 TRBD2 TRBV7-8 .
TGTGCCAGCAGGCCCCCGGTCGCGGGTCCCTACGAGCAGTACTTC CASRPPVAGPYEQYF TRBJ2-7 . TRBV27 .
TGTGCCAGTAGTATCGCGACTAGCGGGAGGTACGAGCAGTACTTC CASSIATSGRYEQYF TRBJ2-7 TRBD2 TRBV19 .
TGTGCCAGCAGCCCCATAGGGGGACGCAATCAGCCCCAGCATTTT CASSPIGGRNQPQHF TRBJ1-5 . TRBV7-9 .
TGTGCCAGCAGCTTAGACAGGGATTGGACTGAAGCTTTCTTT CASSLDRDWTEAFF TRBJ1-1 . TRBV7-6 many
TGTGCCAGCTCATCCGGGACAGCCTACGAGCAGTACTTC CASSSGTAYEQYF TRBJ2-7 TRBD1 TRBV18 .
TGTGCCACCAGCAGAGATGGGGACACCGGGGAGCTGTTTTTT CATSRDGDTGELFF TRBJ2-2 . TRBV15 .
TGTGCCAGCAGAGAAGACAGGGATGGGGCCAACGTCCTGACTTTC CASREDRDGANVLTF TRBJ2-6 TRBD1 TRBV6-1 .
TGTGCCAGCAGCTTGGTTCTTAGCGGGTGGGGCTCCTACAATGAGCAGTTCTTC CASSLVLSGWGSYNEQFF TRBJ2-1 TRBD2 TRBV5-6 .
TGTGCCAGCAGTAAAACAGAATCCTACGAGCAGTACTTC CASSKTESYEQYF TRBJ2-7 . TRBV6-5 .
TGTGCCAGCAGCCCCCCCCCTGCGGGTCAAGAGACCCAGTACTTC CASSPPPAGQETQYF TRBJ2-5 . TRBV7-9 .
TGCGCCAGCAGCTTGCCGACAGGGGCTGGCTACACCTTC CASSLPTGAGYTF TRBJ1-2 TRBD1 TRBV5-1 .
TGTGCCAGCAGCCCGGGACACGCGAACACCGGGGAGCTGTTTTTT CASSPGHANTGELFF TRBJ2-2 . TRBV5-5 .
TGCGCCAGCAGCGGTTGGGGTGTTAGCGGGAGGGACACAGATACGCAGTATTTT CASSGWGVSGRDTDTQYF TRBJ2-3 TRBD2 TRBV4-3 .
TGTGCCAGCAGCCAAGTTCGCAATGAGCAGTTCTTC CASSQVRNEQFF TRBJ2-1 . TRBV4-2 once
TGTGCCTGGGGAGAGACCTTTGAAGCTTTCTTT CAWGETFEAFF TRBJ1-1 . TRBV30 many
TGCGCCAGCAGCAGGACTAGCGGGGGCTTCTACGAGCAGTACTTC CASSRTSGGFYEQYF TRBJ2-7 TRBD2 TRBV5-1 .
TGTGCCAGCAGTTTGAGCCGCTATGGCTACGCCTTC CASSLSRYGYAF TRBJ1-2 . TRBV28 .
TGTGCCAGCAGCCAAGGGACTAGCGGGAGGTACCAAGAGACCCAGTACTTC CASSQGTSGRYQETQYF TRBJ2-5 TRBD2 TRBV4-2 .
TGTGCCAGCAGCCTTCAGGCGGTCGTTGGGTATGAGCAGTTCTTC CASSLQAVVGYEQFF TRBJ2-1 . TRBV5-6 .
TGTGCCAGCAGCCAAGATGGAGGACAGGGGTCCTACGAGCAGTACTTC CASSQDGGQGSYEQYF TRBJ2-7 TRBD1 TRBV4-2 .
TGTGCCAGCAGCCAAGAATTCAGGAACACCGGGGAGCTGTTTTTT CASSQEFRNTGELFF TRBJ2-2 . TRBV4-2 once
TGTGCCAGCAGCTTTAATCAGAACACTGAAGCTTTCTTT CASSFNQNTEAFF TRBJ1-1 . TRBV7-3 few
TGTGCCAGCAGCACGCCTGGGGGATTGAGCACAGATACGCAGTATTTT CASSTPGGLSTDTQYF TRBJ2-3 . TRBV7-9 .
TGTGCCAGCAGTGAAGGGTGGCTAGCGGTACAATACGAGCAGTACTTC CASSEGWLAVQYEQYF TRBJ2-7 TRBD2 TRBV6-1 .
TGTGCCAGTAGTTTAAGACAACAGGGGAGCAATCAGCCCCAGCATTTT CASSLRQQGSNQPQHF TRBJ1-5 TRBD1 TRBV19 many
TGTGCCAGCAGCTTAGCAGGGGATGGGACCCAGTACTTC CASSLAGDGTQYF TRBJ2-5 . TRBV11-2 .
TGTGCCTCCAGGATGGCAGGGGCGTACACCGGGGAGCTGTTTTTT CASRMAGAYTGELFF TRBJ2-2 . TRBV7-3 .
TGCGCCAGCAGTGGGGGACAGGGTGTGACAGATACGCAGTATTTT CASSGGQGVTDTQYF TRBJ2-3 TRBD1 TRBV10-1 .
TGTGCCAGCAGCGTCAGTCATTGGACCCAAGAGACCCAGTACTTC CASSVSHWTQETQYF TRBJ2-5 . TRBV7-9 .
TGTGCTAGTGGTTTGGGGGCAGTGAACACCGGGGAGCTGTTTTTT CASGLGAVNTGELFF TRBJ2-2 . TRBV12-5 .
TGTGCCAGCAGTCCTTCAGGGGGCCACAATTCACCCCTCCACTTT CASSPSGGHNSPLHF TRBJ1-6 TRBD1 TRBV6-1 once
TGTGCCAGTTTCCGGGACAGCATCTACGAGCAGTACTTC CASFRDSIYEQYF TRBJ2-7 TRBD1 TRBV5-5 once
TGTGCCAGCAGCCCAATATCGACTAGCGGGAGACCTAGAAGTTCCTACAATGAGCAGTTCTTC CASSPISTSGRPRSSYNEQFF TRBJ2-1 TRBD2 TRBV7-3 few
TGTGCCAGCAGTGATGCGGCAACTAATGAAAAACTGTTTTTT CASSDAATNEKLFF TRBJ1-4 . TRBV2 .
TGTGCCAGCAGCTTATCCTGGGGCGAGCAGTACTTC CASSLSWGEQYF TRBJ2-7 . TRBV7-9 .
TGCAGCGGAGGGGGACAGGGTCACGAAGGGGAGCTGTTTTTT CSGGGQGHEGELFF TRBJ2-2 TRBD1 TRBV29-1 .
TGTGCCAGCAGCGGGACTAGCGGGGGGTCCCTCTACGAGCAGTACTTC CASSGTSGGSLYEQYF TRBJ2-7 TRBD2 TRBV5-4 .
TGCGCCAGCAGCCCGGGGGGTCTCACAGATACGCAGTATTTT CASSPGGLTDTQYF TRBJ2-3 TRBD2 TRBV5-1 few
TGTGCCAGCAGCAAATACCGGGACACTGAAGCTTTCTTT CASSKYRDTEAFF TRBJ1-1 . TRBV21-1 few